This is a list of T cell receptor beta chains from one sample in a study of T cells after yellow fever vaccination. TCRdb re-derived calls from the 5' RACE reads in MiXCR, one entry per CDR3 protein. The data contain about 630,000 distinct CDR3 sequences, more than 9% of them seen just once; the ten biggest clones take up 15%. The starting material was PBMCs, obtained on the day of the yellow fever booster vaccination. These receptors all come from a man aged 25-40 years who received the YFV17D yellow fever vaccine. The CDR3 runs from the conserved cysteine through the conserved F or W. The D gene is left open where the match is weak. The size entry is marked missing in some rows and otherwise reads once, few, many or a size class.

V gene	CDR3 length	J gene	clone size	D gene	CDR3 protein	CDR3 DNA
TRBV7-2	15	TRBJ1-5	few	TRBD1	CASSTRQGGNQPQHF	TGTGCCAGCAGCACTCGACAGGGAGGCAATCAGCCCCAGCATTTT
TRBV24-1	14	TRBJ2-1	few	.	CATSDFSTYNEQFF	TGTGCCACCAGTGATTTTTCAACCTACAATGAGCAGTTCTTC
TRBV12-3/TRBV12-4	12	TRBJ1-2	many	.	CASSGGSYGYTF	TGTGCCAGCAGTGGCGGAAGCTATGGCTACACCTTC
TRBV28	15	TRBJ2-3	.	.	CASSSNRDETDTQYF	TGTGCCAGCAGTTCCAACCGGGACGAAACAGATACGCAGTATTTT
TRBV19	16	TRBJ1-5	.	TRBD1	CASSIEGRQGNQPQHF	TGTGCCAGTAGTATCGAGGGGCGACAGGGTAATCAGCCCCAGCATTTT
TRBV29-1	13	TRBJ2-1	once	TRBD1	CSVADRRRNEQFF	TGCAGCGTTGCGGACAGGAGACGCAATGAGCAGTTCTTC
TRBV4-3	16	TRBJ2-3	.	.	CASSQDLRAFTDTQYF	TGCGCCAGCAGCCAAGACCTGCGGGCCTTCACAGATACGCAGTATTTT
TRBV29-1	13	TRBJ2-2	many	.	CSGLTGNTGELFF	TGCAGCGGCCTTACAGGGAACACCGGGGAGCTGTTTTTT
TRBV5-1	14	TRBJ1-2	many	.	CASSLSQQGDGYTF	TGCGCCAGCAGCTTGTCCCAACAGGGAGACGGCTACACCTTC
TRBV6-1	15	TRBJ2-3	.	.	CASRRDSASTDTQYF	TGTGCCAGCAGACGGGACTCCGCTAGCACAGATACGCAGTATTTT
TRBV25-1	14	TRBJ2-7	few	TRBD1	CASSGQGPPYEQYF	TGTGCCAGCAGTGGACAGGGGCCGCCCTACGAGCAGTACTTC
TRBV25-1	21	TRBJ2-6	few	TRBD1	CASSTRRLGQGWVLGANVLTF	TGTGCCAGCAGTACCCGCCGTTTAGGACAGGGATGGGTTCTGGGGGCCAACGTCCTGACTTTC
TRBV20-1	14	TRBJ1-1	.	.	CSARVGSMNTEAFF	TGCAGTGCCCGAGTAGGGAGTATGAACACTGAAGCTTTCTTT
TRBV6-2/TRBV6-3	14	TRBJ2-1	.	.	CASSYSPTLVEQFF	TGTGCCAGCAGTTACAGCCCGACTCTGGTTGAGCAGTTCTTC
TRBV14	15	TRBJ2-1	.	TRBD2	CASSPYFAGVNEQFF	TGTGCCAGCAGCCCTTACTTCGCGGGAGTAAATGAGCAGTTCTTC
TRBV30	13	TRBJ1-1	.	.	CAWSRQMNTEAFF	TGTGCCTGGAGTCGTCAGATGAACACTGAAGCTTTCTTT
TRBV20-1	15	TRBJ1-2	.	.	CSARLDTRDSRGYTF	TGCAGTGCTAGACTTGATACCCGGGACTCGCGTGGCTACACCTTC
TRBV15	11	TRBJ1-6	few	.	CATSRGGLLHF	TGTGCCACCAGCAGAGGTGGCCTGCTCCACTTT
TRBV12-3/TRBV12-4	15	TRBJ1-5	.	TRBD1	CASSSGQGDNQPQHF	TGTGCCAGCAGTTCGGGACAGGGAGACAATCAGCCCCAGCATTTT
TRBV5-1	14	TRBJ1-6	many	.	CASSLDGGKSPLHF	TGCGCCAGCAGCTTAGACGGTGGCAAATCACCCCTCCACTTT
TRBV20-1	14	TRBJ2-1	few	TRBD2	CSAPMSGIWNEQFF	TGCAGTGCTCCCATGAGCGGGATTTGGAATGAGCAGTTCTTC
TRBV12-3/TRBV12-4	10	TRBJ2-1	few	.	CASGFGEQFF	TGTGCCTCGGGGTTCGGGGAGCAGTTCTTC
TRBV2	14	TRBJ2-3	few	TRBD2	CASRTSGTADTQYF	TGTGCCAGCAGGACTAGCGGGACGGCAGATACGCAGTATTTT
TRBV2	15	TRBJ1-2	once	.	CASSEAGRPGYGYTF	TGTGCCAGCAGTGAAGCTGGCAGGCCCGGGTATGGCTACACCTTC
TRBV28	19	TRBJ2-3	few	TRBD1	CASSFFFTLGQGITDTQYF	TGTGCCAGCAGTTTTTTCTTTACCCTCGGACAGGGGATCACAGATACGCAGTATTTT
TRBV21-1	14	TRBJ2-3	once	.	CASSKVGVGDTQYF	TGTGCCAGCAGCAAAGTTGGGGTTGGGGATACGCAGTATTTT
TRBV5-1	13	TRBJ1-2	few	TRBD1	CASSETGDYGYTF	TGCGCCAGCAGCGAGACAGGGGACTATGGCTACACCTTC